Following are 3 T cell receptor beta chains from one sample sequenced in a study of human T cells and chemical hapten exposure. Unfractionated whole blood was the source from which total RNA was extracted. TCRdb recomputed calls from the 5' RACE reads with MiXCR, one row per CDR3 protein. Of around 140,000 distinct CDR3 sequences listed, over 3.5% are singletons. These receptors were taken from a female donor in good health.

This clonotype occurred many times. The CDR3 DNA reads TGTGCCAGCAGCCAACAGCTTAATCAGCCCCAGCATTTT. The encoded protein is CASSQQLNQPQHF. The gene calls are TRBV3-1 and TRBJ1-5; no definite D call. This CDR3 comprises 13 residues. Trimming took 2 bases from V and 4 from J, leaving 6 bases between them. Germline loops: CDR1 LGHDT, CDR2 YNNKEL (reference sequence).

This clonotype was observed a handful of times. The chain carries TRBV4-3 and TRBJ2-7; perhaps TRBD1 as D (6 bases). The V and J ends lost 4 bases and 6 bases respectively, with 16 bases between them. Germline CDR1 is LGHNA and CDR2 is YSLEER. This CDR3 is built from 14 residues. CDR3 DNA: TGCGCCAGCAGCCGGACAGTCTCAGGGGTCGAGCAGTACTTC. Translating gives CASSRTVSGVEQYF.

This clonotype was detected ten times or more. The V gene is TRBV7-2, the J gene TRBJ2-1; 9 nucleotides line up with TRBD2. Per germline, CDR1 SGHTA and CDR2 FQGNSA. This CDR3 has 13 residues. V dropped 4 bases and J dropped 15; count of bases not matched to a gene: 10. The CDR3 region is CASSSKSGGMSFF. The CDR3 coding sequence is TGTGCCAGCAGCTCTAAAAGCGGGGGGATGTCGTTCTTC.